This T cell receptor (beta chain) was obtained from a study of blood T cell repertoires in COVID-19. Background on the study: Spain, Italy and the United States supplied samples that represented acute and convalescent COVID-19. PBMCs, B-cell-depleted T cells, or T cells were the source of the cDNA or gDNA that made up the material.

Methods used by the authors: Nucleated cell number was recorded as an estimate derived from reference gene primer amplification. Data came from immunoSEQ multiplex PCR; TCRdb stores just in-frame clones and leaves some out. V and J calls and clone size come straight from that table; D and trimming were deduced from the DNA. The profile shows 350,000 to 450,000 clones, over 75% of them singletons. A Seattle source enrolled patients during active infection and followed them longitudinally. Trimming took 0 bases from V and 4 from J, leaving 12 bases between them. Germline-derived CDR1 and CDR2 are LGHDT and YNNKEL (reference sequence). This CDR3 spans 16 amino acids.

V usage is TRBV3-1 (or the pseudogene TRBV3-2) and J usage is TRBJ1-4, with TRBD1 as a possible D gene (5 bases). Sequenced input: peripheral blood. This TCR was recovered from a woman aged 55 to 70 with COVID-19, enrolled during active disease. CDR3 residues: CASSQDPARVNEKLFF. Written as DNA, the CDR3 is TGTGCCAGCAGCCAAGATCCGGCCAGGGTTAATGAAAAACTGTTTTTT.